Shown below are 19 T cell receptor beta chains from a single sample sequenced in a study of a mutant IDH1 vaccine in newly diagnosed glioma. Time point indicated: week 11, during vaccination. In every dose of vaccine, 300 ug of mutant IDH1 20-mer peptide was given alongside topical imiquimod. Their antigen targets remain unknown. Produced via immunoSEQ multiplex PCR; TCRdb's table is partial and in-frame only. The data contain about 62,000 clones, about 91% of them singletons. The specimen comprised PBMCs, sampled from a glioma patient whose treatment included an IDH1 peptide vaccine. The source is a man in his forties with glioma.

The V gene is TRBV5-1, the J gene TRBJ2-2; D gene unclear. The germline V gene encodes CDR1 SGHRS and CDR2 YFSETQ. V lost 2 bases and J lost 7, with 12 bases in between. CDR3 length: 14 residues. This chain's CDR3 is CASSFLEVNGELFF. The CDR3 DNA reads TGCGCCAGCAGCTTTTTAGAGGTCAACGGGGAGCTGTTTTTT.

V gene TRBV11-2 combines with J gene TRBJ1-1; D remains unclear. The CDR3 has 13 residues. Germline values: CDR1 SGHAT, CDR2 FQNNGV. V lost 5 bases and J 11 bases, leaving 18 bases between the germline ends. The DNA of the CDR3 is TGTGCCAGCAGCCCCATGGTGGGCTTGGAGGCTTTCTTT. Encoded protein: CASSPMVGLEAFF.

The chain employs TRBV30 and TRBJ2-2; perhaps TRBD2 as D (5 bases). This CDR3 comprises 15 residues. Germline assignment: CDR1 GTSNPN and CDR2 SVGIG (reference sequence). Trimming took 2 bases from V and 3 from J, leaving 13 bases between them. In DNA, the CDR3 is TGTGCCTGGAGTAGAGGGAGCCGAGACACCGGGGAGCTGTTTTTT. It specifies CAWSRGSRDTGELFF.

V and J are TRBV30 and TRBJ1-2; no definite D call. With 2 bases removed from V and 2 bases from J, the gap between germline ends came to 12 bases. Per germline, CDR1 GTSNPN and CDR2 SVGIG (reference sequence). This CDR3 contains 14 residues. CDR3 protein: CAWSNVLMNYGYTF. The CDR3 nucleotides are TGTGCCTGGAGTAATGTCCTGATGAACTATGGCTACACCTTC.

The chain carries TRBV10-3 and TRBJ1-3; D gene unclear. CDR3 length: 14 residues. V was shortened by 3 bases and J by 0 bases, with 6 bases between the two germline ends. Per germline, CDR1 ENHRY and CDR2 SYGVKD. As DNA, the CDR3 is TGTGCCATCAGTGAAGGAAGCTCTGGAAACACCATATATTTT. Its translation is CAISEGSSGNTIYF.

This CDR3 reads CASSMRGSPGTQYF. The CDR3 bases are TGTGCCAGTAGTATGAGGGGCAGCCCCGGGACCCAGTACTTC. The gene calls are TRBV19 and TRBJ2-5; either TRBD1 or TRBD2 may supply D (5 bases each). CDR1 is LNHDA, CDR2 SQIVND, per germline (reference sequence). V was clipped by 3 bases and J by 7 bases, with 15 bases between them. This CDR3 spans 14 amino acids.

The CDR3 DNA reads as TGTGCCACCAGCAGAACTCGTCAGGGGGCGGGCAATCAGCCCCAGCATTTT. This translates into CATSRTRQGAGNQPQHF. The chain carries TRBV15 and TRBJ1-5; the match to TRBD1 covers 8 bases. The CDR3 extends over 17 amino acids. V lost 2 bases and J lost 2; bases outside the gene matches: 8. CDR1 is LNHNV and CDR2 is YYDKDF in the germline V gene (reference sequence).

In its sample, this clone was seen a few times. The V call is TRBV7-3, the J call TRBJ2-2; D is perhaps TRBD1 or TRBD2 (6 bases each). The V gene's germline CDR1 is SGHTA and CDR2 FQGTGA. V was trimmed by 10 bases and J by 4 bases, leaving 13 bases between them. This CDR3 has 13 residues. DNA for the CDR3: TGTGCCACGGGGGCCGATGGCACCGGGGAGCTGTTTTTT. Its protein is CATGADGTGELFF.

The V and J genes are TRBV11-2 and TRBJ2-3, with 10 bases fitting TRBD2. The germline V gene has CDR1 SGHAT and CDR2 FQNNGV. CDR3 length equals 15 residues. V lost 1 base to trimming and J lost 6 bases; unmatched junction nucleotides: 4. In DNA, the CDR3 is TGTGCCAGCAGCTTAGTAGCGGGGGGCCCGGATACGCAGTATTTT. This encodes CASSLVAGGPDTQYF.

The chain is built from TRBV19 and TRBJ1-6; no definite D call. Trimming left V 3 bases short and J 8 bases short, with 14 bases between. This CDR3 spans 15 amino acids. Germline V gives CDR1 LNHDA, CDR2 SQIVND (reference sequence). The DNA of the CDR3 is TGTGCCAGTAGTATTTGGACCGTTAAGGATTCACCCCTCCACTTT. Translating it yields CASSIWTVKDSPLHF. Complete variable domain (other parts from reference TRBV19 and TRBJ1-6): DGGITQSPKYLFRKEGQNVTLSCEQNLNHDAMYWYRQDPGQGLRLIYYSQIVNDFQKGDIAEGYSVSREKKESFPLTVTSAQKNPTAFYLCASSIWTVKDSPLHFGNGTRLTVT.

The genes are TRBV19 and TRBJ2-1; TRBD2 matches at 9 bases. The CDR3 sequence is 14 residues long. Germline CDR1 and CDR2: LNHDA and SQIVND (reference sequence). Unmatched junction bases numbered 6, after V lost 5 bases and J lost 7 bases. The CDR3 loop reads CASSQAGGQNEQFF. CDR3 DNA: TGTGCCAGTAGTCAGGCGGGGGGGCAAAATGAGCAGTTCTTC.

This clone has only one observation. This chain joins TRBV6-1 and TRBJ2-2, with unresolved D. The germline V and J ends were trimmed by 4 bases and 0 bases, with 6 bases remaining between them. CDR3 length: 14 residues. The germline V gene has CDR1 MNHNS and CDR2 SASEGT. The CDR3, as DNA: TGTGCCAGCAGTGTACTTTCGAACACCGGGGAGCTGTTTTTT. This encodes CASSVLSNTGELFF.

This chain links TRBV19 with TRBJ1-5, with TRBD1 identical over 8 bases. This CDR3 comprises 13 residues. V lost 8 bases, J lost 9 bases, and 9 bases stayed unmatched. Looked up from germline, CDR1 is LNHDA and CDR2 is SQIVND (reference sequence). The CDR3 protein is CASQGTGIRPQHF. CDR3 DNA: TGTGCCAGTCAGGGGACAGGTATAAGGCCCCAGCATTTT. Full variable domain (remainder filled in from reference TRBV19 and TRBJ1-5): DGGITQSPKYLFRKEGQNVTLSCEQNLNHDAMYWYRQDPGQGLRLIYYSQIVNDFQKGDIAEGYSVSREKKESFPLTVTSAQKNPTAFYLCASQGTGIRPQHFGDGTRLSIL.

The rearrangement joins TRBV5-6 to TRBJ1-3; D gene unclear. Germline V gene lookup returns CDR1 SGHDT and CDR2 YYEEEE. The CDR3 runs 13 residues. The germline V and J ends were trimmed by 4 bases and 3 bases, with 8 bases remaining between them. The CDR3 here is CASSLADGNTIYF. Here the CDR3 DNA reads TGTGCCAGCAGCCTGGCAGATGGAAACACCATATATTTT.

CDR3 residues: CASSRWEGVNEKLFF. CDR3 DNA sequence: TGTGCCAGCAGCCGCTGGGAGGGGGTTAATGAAAAACTGTTTTTT. The chain combines TRBV7-8 with TRBJ1-4, with D perhaps matching TRBD1 (6 bases). Trimming shortened V by 5 bases and J by 4 bases, and 14 bases separated the two germline ends. Germline CDR1 and CDR2: SGHVS and FQNEAQ. The length of the CDR3 is 15 residues. Drawing the rest from reference TRBV7-8 and TRBJ1-4, the complete variable domain is GAGVSQSPRYKVAKRGQDVALRCDPISGHVSLFWYQQALGQGPEFLTYFQNEAQLDKSGLPSDRFFAERPEGSVSTLKIQRTQQEDSAVYLCASSRWEGVNEKLFFGSGTQLSVL.

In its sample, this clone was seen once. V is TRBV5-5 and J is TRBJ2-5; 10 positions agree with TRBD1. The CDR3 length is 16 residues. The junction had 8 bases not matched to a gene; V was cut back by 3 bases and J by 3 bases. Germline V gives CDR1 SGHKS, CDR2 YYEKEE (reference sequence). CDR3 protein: CASSSRQGAGEETQYF. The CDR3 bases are TGTGCCAGCAGCTCACGACAGGGGGCGGGAGAAGAGACCCAGTACTTC.

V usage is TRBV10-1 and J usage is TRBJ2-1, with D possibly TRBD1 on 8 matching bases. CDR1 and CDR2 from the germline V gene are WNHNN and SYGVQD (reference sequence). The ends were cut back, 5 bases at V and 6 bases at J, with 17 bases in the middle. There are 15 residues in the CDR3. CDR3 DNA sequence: TGCGCCAGCAGTAAAGACAGGGGAGGGAGCAATGAGCAGTTCTTC. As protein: CASSKDRGGSNEQFF.

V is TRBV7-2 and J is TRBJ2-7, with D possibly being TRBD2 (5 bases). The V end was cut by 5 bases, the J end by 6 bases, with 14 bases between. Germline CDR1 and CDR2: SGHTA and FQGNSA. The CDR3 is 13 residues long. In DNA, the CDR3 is TGTGCCAGCAGCCTCGGGAATCTCGGCGAGCAGTACTTC. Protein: CASSLGNLGEQYF.

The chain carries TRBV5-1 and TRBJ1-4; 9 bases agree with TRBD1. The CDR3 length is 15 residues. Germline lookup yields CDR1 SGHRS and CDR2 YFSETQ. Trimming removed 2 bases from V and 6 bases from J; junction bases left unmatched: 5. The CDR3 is CASSLGQGLDEKLFF. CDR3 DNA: TGCGCCAGCAGCTTAGGACAGGGGTTGGATGAAAAACTGTTTTTT.